This T cell receptor (beta chain) is from a study of shared clonotypes between healthy human individuals. Study observations and caveats: Tissue TCR repertoires likely differ from these blood-only repertoires.

The healthy adult donors were HIV-negative and reported no recent acute infections or vaccinations. Approximately 90 million PBMCs were counted before genomic DNA extraction. Authors' data handling: ImmunoSEQ yielded junction-only sequences lacking quality scores, so filtering differed. Sequenced by immunoSEQ multiplex PCR; TCRdb stores in-frame clones only, minus some. V and J calls plus clone size are reproduced from that table; the DNA served to infer D and trimming. This sample has about 470,000 clones, with 79% found just once. Looked up from germline, CDR1 is MDHEN and CDR2 is SYDVKM. This CDR3 is built from 14 residues. V lost 8 bases, J lost 5 bases, and 19 bases lay in between. As to this clone: The target antigen is unknown.

This sequence was found in a woman aged 40-49 years in good health. Some clones in this sample may be carry-over from other donors' samples. Material: PBMCs. The rearrangement joins TRBV28 to TRBJ2-7; TRBD2 might be the D (6 bases). The DNA of the CDR3 is TGTGCCAGCGGTAAATTTCGGGAGATCAACGAGCAGTACTTC. Its translation is CASGKFREINEQYF.